This record covers a single T cell receptor (beta chain). V lost 5 bases, J lost 2 bases, and 15 bases stayed unmatched. The CDR3 sequence is 19 residues long. Germline V gives CDR1 KGHSH, CDR2 LQKENI. Amplified regions were TCR beta CDR3 sequences from RNA transcripts. First-round RT-PCR targeting the TCR CDR3 was performed with the HTBI primer set. MiXCR, run by TCRdb on the multiplex PCR reads, gives a single entry per CDR3 protein. The repertoire includes hundreds of thousands of distinct CDR3 sequences, over 10% of them detected once, and around a tenth sits in the top ten. These data are taken from a study of T cells in Graves' hyperthyroidism and ophthalmopathy.

Source material: blood. The chain combines TRBV18 with TRBJ2-5; 12 bases are shared with TRBD2. This sequence was found in a woman between 18 and 29 years old with Graves' hyperthyroidism. CDR3 nucleotides: TGTGCCAGCTCAGCCCCGGGACTAGCGGGCGCCGCGCTTCAAGAGACCCAGTACTTC. Translation: CASSAPGLAGAALQETQYF.